This T cell receptor beta chain was found in a study of TIL therapy for anti-PD-1-resistant metastatic lung cancer. This CDR3 has 16 residues. Germline-derived CDR1 and CDR2 are LNHNV and YYDKDF (reference sequence). V was trimmed by 10 bases and J by 3 bases, leaving 23 bases between them. Time point noted: pre-treatment sample, taken before nivolumab and TIL therapy. The immunoSEQ assay was v3. The protocol was immunoSEQ multiplex PCR, while the TCRdb copy is restricted to in-frame clones and leaves out a portion. The data contain just under 60,000 clones, about 73% of them singletons. J is TRBJ2-3 and V is TRBV15; the D call may be TRBD1 or TRBD2 (6 bases each). Sequencing used blood, obtained at baseline. The TCR sequence derives from a person between 30 and 80 years old with non-small cell lung cancer. CDR3 DNA: TGTGCCATCGCATCGGGGGCACGGTTACAGACAGATACGCAGTATTTT. It translates to CAIASGARLQTDTQYF.